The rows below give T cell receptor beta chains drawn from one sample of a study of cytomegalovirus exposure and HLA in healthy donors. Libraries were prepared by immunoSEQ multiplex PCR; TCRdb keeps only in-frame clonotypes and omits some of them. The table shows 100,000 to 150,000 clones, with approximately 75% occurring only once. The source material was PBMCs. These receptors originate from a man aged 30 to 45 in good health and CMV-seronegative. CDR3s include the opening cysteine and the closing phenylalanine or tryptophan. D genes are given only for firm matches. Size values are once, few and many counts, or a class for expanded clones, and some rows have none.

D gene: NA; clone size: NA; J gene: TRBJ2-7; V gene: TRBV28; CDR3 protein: CASKASHTITYEQYF; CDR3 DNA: TGTGCCAGCAAAGCGAGTCACACGATCACCTACGAGCAGTACTTC
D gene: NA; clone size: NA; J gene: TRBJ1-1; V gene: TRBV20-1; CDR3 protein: CSAYAGSEAFF; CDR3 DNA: TGCAGTGCTTATGCAGGGTCTGAAGCTTTCTTT
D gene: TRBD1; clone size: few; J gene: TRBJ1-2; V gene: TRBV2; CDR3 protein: CASRQGPNYGYTF; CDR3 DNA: TGTGCCAGCCGACAGGGACCTAACTATGGCTACACCTTC
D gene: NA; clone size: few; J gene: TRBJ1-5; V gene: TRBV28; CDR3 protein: CASSLRGIDNQPQHF; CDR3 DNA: TGTGCCAGCAGTTTAAGGGGAATAGACAATCAGCCCCAGCATTTT
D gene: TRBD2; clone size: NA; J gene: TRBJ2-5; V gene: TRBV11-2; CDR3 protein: CASSFGREGPYQETQYF; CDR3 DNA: TGTGCCAGCAGCTTTGGCAGGGAGGGACCGTACCAAGAGACCCAGTACTTC
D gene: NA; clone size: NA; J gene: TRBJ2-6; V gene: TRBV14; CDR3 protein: CASSQVPGVGANVLTF; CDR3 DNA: TGTGCCAGCAGCCAAGTTCCGGGGGTCGGGGCCAACGTCCTGACTTTC
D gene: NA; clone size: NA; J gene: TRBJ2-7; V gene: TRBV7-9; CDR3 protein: CSSSHDSYEQYF; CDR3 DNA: TGTTCCAGCAGCCACGACAGTTACGAGCAGTACTTC
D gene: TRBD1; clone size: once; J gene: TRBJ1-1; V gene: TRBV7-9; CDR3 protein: CASSLVLRTGGPEAFF; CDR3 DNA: TGTGCCAGCAGCTTAGTTCTGAGGACAGGGGGCCCTGAAGCTTTCTTT
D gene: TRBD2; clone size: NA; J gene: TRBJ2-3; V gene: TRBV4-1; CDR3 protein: CASSRTPRGDGTGGQYF; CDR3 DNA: TGCGCCAGCAGCCGCACACCTCGTGGGGACGGCACGGGGGGGCAGTATTTT
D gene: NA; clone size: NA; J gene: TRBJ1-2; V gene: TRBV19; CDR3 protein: CASSMGGFNGYTF; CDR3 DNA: TGTGCCAGTAGTATGGGGGGGTTCAATGGCTACACCTTC
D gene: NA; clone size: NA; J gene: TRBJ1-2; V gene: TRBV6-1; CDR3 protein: CASSWTANNYGYTF; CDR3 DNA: TGTGCCAGCAGTTGGACAGCCAACAACTATGGCTACACCTTC
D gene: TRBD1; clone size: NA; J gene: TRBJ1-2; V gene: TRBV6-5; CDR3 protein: CASRRSTGSYGYTF; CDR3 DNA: TGTGCCAGCAGACGCTCGACAGGGAGCTACGGCTACACCTTC
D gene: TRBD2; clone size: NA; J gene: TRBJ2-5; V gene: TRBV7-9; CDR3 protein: CASSLTSGGPETQYF; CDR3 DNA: TGTGCCAGCAGCCTCACTAGCGGGGGGCCAGAGACCCAGTACTTC
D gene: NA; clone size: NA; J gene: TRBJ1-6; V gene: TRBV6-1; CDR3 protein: CASSEGRDSPLHF; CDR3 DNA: TGTGCCAGCAGTGAAGGCAGGGATTCACCCCTCCACTTT
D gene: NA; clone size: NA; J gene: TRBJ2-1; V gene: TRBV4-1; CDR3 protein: CASSQDRGILSYNEQFF; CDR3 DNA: TGCGCCAGCAGCCAAGATCGGGGAATCCTATCCTACAATGAGCAGTTCTTC
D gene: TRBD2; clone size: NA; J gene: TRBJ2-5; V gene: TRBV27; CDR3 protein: CASSGRLAGPGYGETQYF; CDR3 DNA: TGTGCCAGCAGTGGAAGACTAGCGGGACCCGGGTACGGAGAGACCCAGTACTTC
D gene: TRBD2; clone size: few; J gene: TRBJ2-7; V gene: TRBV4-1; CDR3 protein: CASSVGGTSYEQYF; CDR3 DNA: TGCGCCAGCAGCGTCGGGGGGACCTCCTACGAGCAGTACTTC
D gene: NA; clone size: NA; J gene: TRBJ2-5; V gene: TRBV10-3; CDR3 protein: CAISGGETQYF; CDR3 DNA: TGTGCCATCTCTGGCGGAGAGACCCAGTACTTC
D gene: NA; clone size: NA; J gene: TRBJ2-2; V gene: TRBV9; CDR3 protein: CASSVVYYLRNTGELFF; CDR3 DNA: TGTGCCAGCAGCGTAGTTTACTACCTCCGGAACACCGGGGAGCTGTTTTTT
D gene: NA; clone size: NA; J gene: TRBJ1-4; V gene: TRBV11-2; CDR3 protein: CASSLVREVNEKLFF; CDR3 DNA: TGTGCCAGCAGCCTAGTGAGGGAGGTTAATGAAAAACTGTTTTTT
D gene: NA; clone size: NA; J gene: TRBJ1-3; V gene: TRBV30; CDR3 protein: CAWSVADASGNTIYF; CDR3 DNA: TGTGCCTGGAGTGTAGCGGATGCTTCTGGAAACACCATATATTTT
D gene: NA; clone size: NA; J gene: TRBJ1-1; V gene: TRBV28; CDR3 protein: CASSLRTNTEAFF; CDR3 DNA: TGTGCCAGCAGTCTGCGAACTAACACTGAAGCTTTCTTT
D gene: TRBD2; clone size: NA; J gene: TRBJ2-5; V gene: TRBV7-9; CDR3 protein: CASSSGLDWETQYF; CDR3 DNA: TGTGCCAGCAGCTCAGGACTAGATTGGGAGACCCAGTACTTC
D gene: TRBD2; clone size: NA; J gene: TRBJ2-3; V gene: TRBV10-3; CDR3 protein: CAISSRTSGGREVSTDTQYF; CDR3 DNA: TGTGCCATCAGTAGTCGGACTAGCGGGGGGCGGGAGGTGAGCACAGATACGCAGTATTTT
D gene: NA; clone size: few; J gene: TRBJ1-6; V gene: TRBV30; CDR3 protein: CAWSSRGGDSPLHF; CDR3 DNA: TGTGCCTGGAGCTCGAGGGGCGGGGATTCACCCCTCCACTTT
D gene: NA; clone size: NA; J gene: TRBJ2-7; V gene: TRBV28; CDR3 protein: CASSPLGGARQYEQYF; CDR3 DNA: TGTGCCAGCAGTCCCCTTGGGGGGGCTCGTCAGTACGAGCAGTACTTC
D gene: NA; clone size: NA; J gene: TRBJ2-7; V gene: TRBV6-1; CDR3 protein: CASGQLNEQYF; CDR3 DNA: TGTGCCAGCGGACAGCTCAACGAGCAGTACTTC
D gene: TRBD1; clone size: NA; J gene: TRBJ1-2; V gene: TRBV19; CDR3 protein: CASSNPTGGASFGYTF; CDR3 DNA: TGTGCCAGTAGTAATCCTACAGGGGGCGCATCTTTTGGCTACACCTTC
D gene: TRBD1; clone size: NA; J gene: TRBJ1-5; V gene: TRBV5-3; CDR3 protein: CARSRGLRGRYPAQPQHF; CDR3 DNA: TGTGCCAGAAGCCGAGGACTTAGGGGGCGGTACCCCGCTCAGCCCCAGCATTTT
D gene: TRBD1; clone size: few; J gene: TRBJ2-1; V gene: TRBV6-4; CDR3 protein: CASSAGTVFHEQFF; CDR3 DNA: TGTGCCAGCAGCGCCGGGACAGTATTCCATGAGCAGTTCTTC
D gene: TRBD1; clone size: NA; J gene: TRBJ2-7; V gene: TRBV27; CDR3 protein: CASRSTGGRYEQYF; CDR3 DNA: TGTGCCAGCAGATCGACAGGGGGCAGGTACGAGCAGTACTTC
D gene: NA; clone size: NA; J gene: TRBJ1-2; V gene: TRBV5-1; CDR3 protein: CASSLGTGNYGYTF; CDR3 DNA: TGCGCCAGCAGCTTGGGAACAGGGAACTATGGCTACACCTTC
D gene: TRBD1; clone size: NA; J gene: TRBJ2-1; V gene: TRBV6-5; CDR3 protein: CASSRGTGGYNEQFF; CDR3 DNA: TGTGCCAGCAGCCGCGGGACAGGGGGATACAATGAGCAGTTCTTC
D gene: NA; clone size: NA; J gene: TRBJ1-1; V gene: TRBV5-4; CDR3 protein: CASRYREMGTEAFF; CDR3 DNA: TGTGCCAGCAGGTACAGGGAGATGGGTACTGAAGCTTTCTTT
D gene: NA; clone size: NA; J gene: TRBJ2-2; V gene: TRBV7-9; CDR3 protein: CASSLGTTNTGELFF; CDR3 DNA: TGTGCCAGCAGCTTAGGGACAACGAACACCGGGGAGCTGTTTTTT
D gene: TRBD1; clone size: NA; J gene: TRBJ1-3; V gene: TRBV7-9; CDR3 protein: CASSYPRQGKDWNTIYF; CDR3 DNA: TGTGCCAGCAGCTACCCGAGACAGGGGAAAGATTGGAACACCATATATTTT
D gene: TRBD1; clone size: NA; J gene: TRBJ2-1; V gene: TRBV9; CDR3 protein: CASSVTGGGYNEQFF; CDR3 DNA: TGTGCCAGCAGCGTCACAGGGGGCGGGTACAATGAGCAGTTCTTC
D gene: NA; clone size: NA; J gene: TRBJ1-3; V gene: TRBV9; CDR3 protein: CASSGQRGFGNTIYF; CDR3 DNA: TGTGCCAGCAGCGGCCAGCGAGGTTTCGGAAACACCATATATTTT
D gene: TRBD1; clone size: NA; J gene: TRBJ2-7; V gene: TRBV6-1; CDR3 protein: CASSARTGGSYEQYF; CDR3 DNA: TGTGCCAGCAGTGCCCGGACAGGGGGCTCCTACGAGCAGTACTTC
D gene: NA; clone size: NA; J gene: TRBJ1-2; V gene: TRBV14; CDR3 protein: CASSQGQNYGYTF; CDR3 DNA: TGTGCCAGCAGCCAAGGACAGAATTATGGCTACACCTTC
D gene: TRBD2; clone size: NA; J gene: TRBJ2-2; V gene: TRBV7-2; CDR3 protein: CASSFGGANTGELFF; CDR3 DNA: TGTGCCAGCAGCTTCGGGGGGGCGAACACCGGGGAGCTGTTTTTT
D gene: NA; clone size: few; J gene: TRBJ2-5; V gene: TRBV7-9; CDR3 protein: CAIIGGTTQETQYF; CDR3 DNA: TGTGCCATTATAGGGGGGACTACCCAAGAGACCCAGTACTTC
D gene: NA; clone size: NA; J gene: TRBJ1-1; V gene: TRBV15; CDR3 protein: CATSRKEGTAFF; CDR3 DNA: TGTGCCACCAGCAGAAAGGAGGGCACGGCTTTCTTT
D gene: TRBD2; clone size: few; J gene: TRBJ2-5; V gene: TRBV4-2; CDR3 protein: CASSLGTSGGFQETQYF; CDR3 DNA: TGTGCCAGCAGCCTAGGGACTAGCGGGGGGTTCCAAGAGACCCAGTACTTC
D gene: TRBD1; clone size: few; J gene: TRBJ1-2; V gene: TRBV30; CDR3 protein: CAWDDRVYGYTF; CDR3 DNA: TGTGCCTGGGATGACAGGGTCTATGGCTACACCTTC
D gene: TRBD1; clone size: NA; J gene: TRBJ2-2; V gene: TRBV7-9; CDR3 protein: CASSAPGQGSNTGELFF; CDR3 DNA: TGTGCCAGCAGCGCGCCGGGACAGGGATCGAACACCGGGGAGCTGTTTTTT
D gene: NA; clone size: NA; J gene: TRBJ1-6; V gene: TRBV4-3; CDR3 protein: CASSQEIDSPLHF; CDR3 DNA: TGCGCCAGCAGCCAAGAAATCGATTCACCCCTCCACTTT
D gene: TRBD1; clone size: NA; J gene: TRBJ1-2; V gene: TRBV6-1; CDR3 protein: CASRTGQGPGHGYTF; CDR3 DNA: TGTGCCAGCAGAACAGGACAGGGGCCAGGGCATGGCTACACCTTC